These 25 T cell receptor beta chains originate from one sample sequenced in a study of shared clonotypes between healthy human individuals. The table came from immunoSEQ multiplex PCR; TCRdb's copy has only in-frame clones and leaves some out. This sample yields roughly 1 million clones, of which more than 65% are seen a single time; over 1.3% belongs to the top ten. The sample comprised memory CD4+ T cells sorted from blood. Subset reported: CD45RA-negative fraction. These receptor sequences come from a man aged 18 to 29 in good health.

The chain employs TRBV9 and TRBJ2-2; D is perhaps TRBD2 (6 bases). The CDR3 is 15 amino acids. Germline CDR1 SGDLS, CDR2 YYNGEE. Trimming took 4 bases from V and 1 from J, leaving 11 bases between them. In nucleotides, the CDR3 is TGTGCCAGCAGCTCATCCGGGGGGAACACCGGGGAGCTGTTTTTT. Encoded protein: CASSSSGGNTGELFF.

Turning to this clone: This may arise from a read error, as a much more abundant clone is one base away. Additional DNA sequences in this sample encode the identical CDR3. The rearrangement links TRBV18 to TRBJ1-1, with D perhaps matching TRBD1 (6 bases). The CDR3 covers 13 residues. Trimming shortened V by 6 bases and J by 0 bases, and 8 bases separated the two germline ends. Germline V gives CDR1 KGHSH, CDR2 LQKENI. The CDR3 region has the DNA TGTGCCAGCTCCGGACAGATGAACACTGAAGCTTTCTTT. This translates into CASSGQMNTEAFF.

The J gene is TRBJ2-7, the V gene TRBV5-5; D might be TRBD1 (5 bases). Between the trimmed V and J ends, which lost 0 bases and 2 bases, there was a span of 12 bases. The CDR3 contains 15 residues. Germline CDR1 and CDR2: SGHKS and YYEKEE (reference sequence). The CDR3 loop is CASSLGTTPTYEQYF. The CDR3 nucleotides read TGTGCCAGCAGCTTGGGGACAACCCCAACCTACGAGCAGTACTTC.

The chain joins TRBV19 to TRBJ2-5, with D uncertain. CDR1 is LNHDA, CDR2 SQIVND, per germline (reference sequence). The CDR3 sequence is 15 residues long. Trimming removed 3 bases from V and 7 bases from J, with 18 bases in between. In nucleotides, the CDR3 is TGTGCCAGTAGTATGGCCGCCACCCTGAGTGGGACCCAGTACTTC. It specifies CASSMAATLSGTQYF.

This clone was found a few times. CDR3 nucleotides: TGTGCCAGGCATGACAGGGGGCCCTCCTACAATGAGCAGTTCTTC. This codes for CARHDRGPSYNEQFF. The rearrangement joins TRBV2 to TRBJ2-1; TRBD1 aligns across 10 bases. The CDR3 contains 15 residues. Germline V gene sequence: CDR1 SNHLY, CDR2 FYNNEI. V dropped 9 bases and J dropped 0; count of bases not matched to a gene: 5.

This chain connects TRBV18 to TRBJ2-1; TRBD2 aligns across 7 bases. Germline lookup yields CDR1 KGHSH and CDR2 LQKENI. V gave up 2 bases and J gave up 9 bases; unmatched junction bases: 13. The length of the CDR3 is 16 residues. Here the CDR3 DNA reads TGTGCCAGCTCACCAAGGTCTAGCGGTGCGTTCGCTGAGCAGTTCTTC. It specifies CASSPRSSGAFAEQFF.

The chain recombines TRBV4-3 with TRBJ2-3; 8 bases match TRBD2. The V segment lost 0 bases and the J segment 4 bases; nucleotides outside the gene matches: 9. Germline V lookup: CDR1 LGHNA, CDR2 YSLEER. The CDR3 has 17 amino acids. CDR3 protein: CASSQDRAGGGSDTQYF. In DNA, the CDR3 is TGCGCCAGCAGCCAAGATAGGGCGGGAGGTGGCTCAGATACGCAGTATTTT.

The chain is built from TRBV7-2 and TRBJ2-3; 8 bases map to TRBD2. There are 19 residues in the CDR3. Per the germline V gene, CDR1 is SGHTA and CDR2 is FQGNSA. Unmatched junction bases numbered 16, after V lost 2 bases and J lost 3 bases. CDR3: CASSLLGLVGEAVTDTQYF. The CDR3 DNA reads TGTGCCAGCAGCTTATTGGGACTAGTGGGTGAGGCGGTAACAGATACGCAGTATTTT.

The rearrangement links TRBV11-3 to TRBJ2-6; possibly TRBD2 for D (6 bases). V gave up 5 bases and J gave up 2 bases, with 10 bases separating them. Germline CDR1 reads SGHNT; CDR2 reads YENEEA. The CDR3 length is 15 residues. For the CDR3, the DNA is TGTGCCAGCAGCCCTGGCGGGGCTGGGGCCAACGTCCTGACTTTC. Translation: CASSPGGAGANVLTF.

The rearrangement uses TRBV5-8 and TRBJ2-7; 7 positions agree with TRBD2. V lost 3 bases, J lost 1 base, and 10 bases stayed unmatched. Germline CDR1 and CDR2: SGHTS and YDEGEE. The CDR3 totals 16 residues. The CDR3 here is CASSWGSSGRSYEQYF. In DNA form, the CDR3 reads TGTGCCAGCAGCTGGGGTAGTAGCGGGCGGTCCTACGAGCAGTACTTC.

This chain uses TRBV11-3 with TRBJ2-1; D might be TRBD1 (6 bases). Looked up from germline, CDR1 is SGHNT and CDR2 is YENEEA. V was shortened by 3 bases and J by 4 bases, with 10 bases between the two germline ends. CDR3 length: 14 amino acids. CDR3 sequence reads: CASSLRGIYNEQFF. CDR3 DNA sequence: TGTGCCAGCAGCTTGAGGGGGATATACAATGAGCAGTTCTTC.

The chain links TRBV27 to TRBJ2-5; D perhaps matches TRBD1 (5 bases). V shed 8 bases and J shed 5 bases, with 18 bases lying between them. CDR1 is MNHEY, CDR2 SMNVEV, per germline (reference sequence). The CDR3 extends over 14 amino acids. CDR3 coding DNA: TGTGCCAGCGGGTCTCCCAGGGTCGGGGAGACCCAGTACTTC. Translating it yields CASGSPRVGETQYF.

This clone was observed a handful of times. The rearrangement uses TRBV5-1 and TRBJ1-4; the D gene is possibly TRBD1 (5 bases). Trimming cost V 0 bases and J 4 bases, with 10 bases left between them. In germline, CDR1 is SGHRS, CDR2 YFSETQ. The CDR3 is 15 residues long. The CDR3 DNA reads TGCGCCAGCAGCTTGGATGTTGGGGGTAATGAAAAACTGTTTTTT. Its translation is CASSLDVGGNEKLFF.

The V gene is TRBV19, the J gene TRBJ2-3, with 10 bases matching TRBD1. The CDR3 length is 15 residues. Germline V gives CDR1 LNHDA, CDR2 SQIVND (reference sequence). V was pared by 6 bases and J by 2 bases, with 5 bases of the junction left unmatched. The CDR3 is CASSGGQGFTDTQYF. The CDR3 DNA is TGTGCCAGTAGCGGGGGACAGGGGTTCACAGATACGCAGTATTTT.

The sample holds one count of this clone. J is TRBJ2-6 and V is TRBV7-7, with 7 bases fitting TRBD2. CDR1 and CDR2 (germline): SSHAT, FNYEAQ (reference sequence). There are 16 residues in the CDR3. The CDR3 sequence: CARPPAGSSGANVLTF. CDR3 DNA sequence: TGTGCTAGGCCCCCAGCGGGGTCTTCCGGGGCCAACGTCCTGACTTTC.

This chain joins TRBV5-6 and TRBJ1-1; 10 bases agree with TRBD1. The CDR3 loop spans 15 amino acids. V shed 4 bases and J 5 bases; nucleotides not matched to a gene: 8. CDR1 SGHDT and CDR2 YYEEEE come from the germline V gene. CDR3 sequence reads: CASSGTGVGETEAFF. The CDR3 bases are TGTGCCAGCAGCGGGACAGGGGTAGGGGAGACTGAAGCTTTCTTT.

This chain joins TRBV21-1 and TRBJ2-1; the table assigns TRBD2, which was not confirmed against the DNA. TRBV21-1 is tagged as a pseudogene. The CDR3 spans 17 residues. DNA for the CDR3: TGTGCCAGCAGCAAAGGAACGGGAAAGAGCTCCTACAATGAGCAGTTCTTC. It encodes CASSKGTGKSSYNEQFF.

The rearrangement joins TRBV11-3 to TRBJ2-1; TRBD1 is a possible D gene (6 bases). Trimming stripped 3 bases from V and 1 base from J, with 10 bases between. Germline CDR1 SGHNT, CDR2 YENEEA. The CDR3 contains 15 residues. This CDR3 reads CASSLGQGSYNEQFF. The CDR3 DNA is TGTGCCAGCAGCTTGGGGCAGGGGTCCTACAATGAGCAGTTCTTC.

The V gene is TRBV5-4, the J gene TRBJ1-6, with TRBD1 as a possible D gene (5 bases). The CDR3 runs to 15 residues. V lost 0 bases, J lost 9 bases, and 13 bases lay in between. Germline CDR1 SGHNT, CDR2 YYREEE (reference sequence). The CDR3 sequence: CASSLAVGGGSPLHF. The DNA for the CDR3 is TGTGCCAGCAGCTTGGCCGTGGGGGGAGGTTCACCCCTCCACTTT.

As DNA, the CDR3 is TGCGCCAGCAGCCGGGACACGCGTGAAGCTTTCTTT. Translation gives CASSRDTREAFF. V gene TRBV5-1 combines with J gene TRBJ1-1, with D perhaps matching TRBD1 (6 bases). The CDR3 is made up of 12 amino acids. The V and J ends lost 4 bases and 7 bases respectively, with 11 bases between them. The germline V gene has CDR1 SGHRS and CDR2 YFSETQ.

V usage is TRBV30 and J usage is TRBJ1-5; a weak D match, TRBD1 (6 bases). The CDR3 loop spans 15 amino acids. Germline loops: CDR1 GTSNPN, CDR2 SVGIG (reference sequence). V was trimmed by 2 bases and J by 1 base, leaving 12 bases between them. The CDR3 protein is CAWSKLRGSNQPQHF. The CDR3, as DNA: TGTGCCTGGAGTAAGTTGAGGGGGAGCAATCAGCCCCAGCATTTT.

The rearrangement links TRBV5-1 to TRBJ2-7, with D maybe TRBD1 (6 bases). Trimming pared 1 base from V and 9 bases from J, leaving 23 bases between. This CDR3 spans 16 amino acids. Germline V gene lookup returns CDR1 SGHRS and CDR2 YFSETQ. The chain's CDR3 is CASSLNRDADRGRQYF. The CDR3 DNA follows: TGCGCCAGCAGCTTGAACCGAGACGCGGACAGAGGTAGGCAGTACTTC.

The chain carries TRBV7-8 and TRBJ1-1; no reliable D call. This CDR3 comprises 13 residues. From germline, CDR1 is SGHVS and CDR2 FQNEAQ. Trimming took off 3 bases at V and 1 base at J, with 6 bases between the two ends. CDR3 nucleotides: TGTGCCAGCAGCTTTGAGGAGAACACTGAAGCTTTCTTT. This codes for CASSFEENTEAFF.

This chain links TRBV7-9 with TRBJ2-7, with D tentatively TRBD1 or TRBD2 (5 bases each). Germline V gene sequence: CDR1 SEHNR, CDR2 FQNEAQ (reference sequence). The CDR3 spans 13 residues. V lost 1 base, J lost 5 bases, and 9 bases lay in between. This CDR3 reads CASSLGRDDEQYF. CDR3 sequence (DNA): TGTGCCAGCAGCTTAGGCAGGGACGACGAGCAGTACTTC.

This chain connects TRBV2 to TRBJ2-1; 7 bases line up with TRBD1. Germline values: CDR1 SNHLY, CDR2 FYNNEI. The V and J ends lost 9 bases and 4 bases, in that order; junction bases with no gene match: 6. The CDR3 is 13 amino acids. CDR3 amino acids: CARTGTAYNEQFF. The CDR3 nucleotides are TGTGCCAGAACGGGGACAGCTTACAATGAGCAGTTCTTC.